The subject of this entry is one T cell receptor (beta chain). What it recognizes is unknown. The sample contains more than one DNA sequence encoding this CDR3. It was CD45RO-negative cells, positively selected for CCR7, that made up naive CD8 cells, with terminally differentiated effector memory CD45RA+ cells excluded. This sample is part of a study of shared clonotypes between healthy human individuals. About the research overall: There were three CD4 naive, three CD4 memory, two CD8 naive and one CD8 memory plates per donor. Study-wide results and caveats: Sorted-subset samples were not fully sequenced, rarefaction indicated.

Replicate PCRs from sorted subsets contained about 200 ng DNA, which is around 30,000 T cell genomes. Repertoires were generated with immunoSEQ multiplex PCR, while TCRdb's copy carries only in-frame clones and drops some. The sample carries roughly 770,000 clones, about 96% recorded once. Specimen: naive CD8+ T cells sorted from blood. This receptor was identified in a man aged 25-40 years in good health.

The CDR3 bases are TGTGCCAGCAGCGTAGAGGCGGGGAGCTCCTACGAGCAGTACTTC. Encoded protein: CASSVEAGSSYEQYF. This sequence joins TRBV9 and TRBJ2-7; tentatively, D is TRBD2 (6 bases). Germline values: CDR1 SGDLS, CDR2 YYNGEE. The CDR3 spans 15 residues. Trimming left V 0 bases short and J 0 bases short, with 10 bases between.